These 25 T cell receptor beta chains originate from one sample sequenced in a study of cytomegalovirus exposure and HLA in healthy donors. Sequencing was performed with immunoSEQ multiplex PCR; in TCRdb, only in-frame clones are kept and a portion is missing. The sample has under 75,000 clones; roughly 92% are singletons. The sample consisted of PBMCs. The source of these receptors is a man younger than 35 in good health and CMV-seropositive.

The chain links TRBV28 to TRBJ2-5, with 9 bases that match TRBD2. The V and J ends lost 3 bases and 4 bases, in that order; junction bases with no gene match: 21. Per germline, CDR1 MDHEN and CDR2 SYDVKM. CDR3 length: 20 amino acids. CDR3 sequence (DNA): TGTGCCAGCAGTTTTGCGGGCAGGGCCCTTGGCGGGAGGGCGGGAGAGACCCAGTACTTC. Translating gives CASSFAGRALGGRAGETQYF.

The chain recombines TRBV6-1 with TRBJ2-7; 11 bases fit TRBD2. The J segment lost 5 bases and the V segment lost 6 bases, leaving 6 bases of the junction unmatched. Germline CDR1 is MNHNS and CDR2 is SASEGT. The CDR3 spans 14 residues. The chain's CDR3 is CASSLTSGSNEQYF. CDR3 in DNA: TGTGCCAGCAGCCTAACTAGCGGGAGTAACGAGCAGTACTTC.

This clone has a handful of counts. V gene TRBV10-3 combines with J gene TRBJ2-5; 7 bases align to TRBD1. J gave up 5 bases and V 3 bases, and 6 bases lay outside the gene matches. The CDR3 has 14 residues. From germline, CDR1 is ENHRY and CDR2 SYGVKD. CDR3 DNA: TGTGCCATCAGTGAACAACAGGGGTGGGAGACCCAGTACTTC. Its protein product is CAISEQQGWETQYF.

The chain carries TRBV19 and TRBJ2-1; 10 nucleotides agree with TRBD2. J lost 9 bases, V lost 4 bases, and 6 bases had no gene match. Looked up from germline, CDR1 is LNHDA and CDR2 is SQIVND (reference sequence). CDR3 length equals 14 residues. DNA for the CDR3: TGTGCCAGTAGTACGCTAGCGGGAGTCAGTGAGCAGTTCTTC. Translation: CASSTLAGVSEQFF.

This sequence joins TRBV6-5 and TRBJ2-7; D is ambiguous. The CDR3 is 12 amino acids. V dropped 4 bases and J dropped 5 bases, with 9 bases sitting between them. Germline CDR1 MNHEY, CDR2 SVGAGI. CDR3 coding DNA: TGTGCCAGCAGTTCCCGGTCCGACGAGCAGTACTTC. Amino acids: CASSSRSDEQYF.

CDR3 bases: TGTGCCAGCAGCTCCCTAACAGGGATCACAGAGACCCAGTACTTC. It translates to CASSSLTGITETQYF. The genes are TRBV7-9 and TRBJ2-5, with D possibly TRBD1 on 6 matching bases. This CDR3 region has 15 residues. Trimming shortened V by 4 bases and J by 4 bases, and 16 bases separated the two germline ends. The germline V gene encodes CDR1 SEHNR and CDR2 FQNEAQ (reference sequence).

The chain couples TRBV9 to TRBJ2-6; TRBD2 matches 11 bases. Germline V gene lookup returns CDR1 SGDLS and CDR2 YYNGEE. With 3 bases clipped from V and 0 bases from J, the junction kept 5 bases outside the gene matches. This CDR3 has 18 residues. In DNA, the CDR3 is TGTGCCAGCAGCGCCGATAGCGGGAGGGCCTCTGGGGCCAACGTCCTGACTTTC. Translated, it gives CASSADSGRASGANVLTF.

This clone has just one count. The CDR3 here is CASSLLTSGSYTDTQYF. The CDR3 nucleotides read TGTGCCAGCAGTTTACTAACTAGCGGGAGTTACACAGATACGCAGTATTTT. The chain joins TRBV28 to TRBJ2-3; TRBD2 agrees at 11 bases. The CDR3 contains 17 residues. Germline trimming cut 2 bases from V and 2 bases from J; bases unmatched to any gene: 6. CDR1 MDHEN and CDR2 SYDVKM come from the germline V gene.

This clone was counted a few times. The V gene is TRBV5-1, the J gene TRBJ1-2, with D possibly matching TRBD1 (5 bases). CDR3 length equals 13 residues. Germline loops: CDR1 SGHRS, CDR2 YFSETQ. Trimming took 4 bases from V and 8 from J, leaving 15 bases between them. CDR3 nucleotides: TGCGCCAGCAGCGCATCATTAGGGGCGGGCTACACCTTC. The encoded protein is CASSASLGAGYTF.

The table lists this clone with a count of one. The V gene is TRBV30, the J gene TRBJ1-5; D perhaps matches TRBD1 (6 bases). Germline CDR1 and CDR2: GTSNPN and SVGIG (reference sequence). The length of the CDR3 is 15 residues. V lost 4 bases, J lost 2 bases, and 15 bases lay in between. Here the CDR3 DNA reads TGTGCCTGGACCGTGGACAGCTCGGGCAATCAGCCCCAGCATTTT. Its translation is CAWTVDSSGNQPQHF.

The V and J genes are TRBV28 and TRBJ1-2, with 8 bases lining up with TRBD1. CDR3 length: 15 residues. V gave up 5 bases and J gave up 3 bases; unmatched junction bases: 8. Germline loops: CDR1 MDHEN, CDR2 SYDVKM. In nucleotides, the CDR3 is TGTGCCAGCAGTCCGAGCGGACAGGGTGACTATGGCTACACCTTC. Protein sequence: CASSPSGQGDYGYTF.

This chain joins TRBV6-1 and TRBJ2-1; 11 bases align to TRBD2. This CDR3 has 15 amino acids. Germline loops: CDR1 MNHNS, CDR2 SASEGT. With 7 bases clipped from V and 5 bases from J, the junction kept 7 bases outside the gene matches. The CDR3: CASIPLAGDHNEQFF. Written as DNA, the CDR3 is TGTGCCAGCATACCACTAGCGGGAGACCACAATGAGCAGTTCTTC.

This clone was observed once. V usage is TRBV5-6 and J usage is TRBJ2-2, with D tentatively TRBD2 (5 bases). The CDR3 loop spans 16 amino acids. Germline CDR1 reads SGHDT; CDR2 reads YYEEEE. The V end was cut by 0 bases, the J end by 5 bases, with 14 bases between. The CDR3 is CASSLESVASTGELFF. CDR3 nucleotide sequence: TGTGCCAGCAGCTTGGAGTCGGTAGCGTCGACCGGGGAGCTGTTTTTT.

The V gene is TRBV6-5, the J gene TRBJ2-7, with D possibly matching TRBD1 (6 bases). Germline assignment: CDR1 MNHEY and CDR2 SVGAGI. Trimming left V 2 bases short and J 6 bases short, with 14 bases between. This CDR3 comprises 14 residues. CDR3 residues: CASSYLARGIEQYF. The CDR3 DNA reads as TGTGCCAGCAGTTACCTCGCCAGGGGAATCGAGCAGTACTTC.

This clone has a single count. CDR3 DNA sequence: TGTGCCAGTAGTATTAATGGGGGGCTAGCGGGAGGGCCGGGGGAGACCCAGTACTTC. Protein: CASSINGGLAGGPGETQYF. The chain combines TRBV19 with TRBJ2-5; 12 bases are shared with TRBD2. The germline V gene has CDR1 LNHDA and CDR2 SQIVND (reference sequence). This CDR3 region has 19 residues. V dropped 3 bases and J dropped 5; count of bases not matched to a gene: 16.

The V gene is TRBV9, the J gene TRBJ2-7; possible D gene TRBD1, 5 bases. Between the trimmed V and J ends, which lost 4 bases and 6 bases, there was a span of 17 bases. The length of the CDR3 is 14 residues. The germline CDR1 and CDR2 sequences are SGDLS and YYNGEE. The CDR3 here is CASSPFSGSGEQYF. Written as DNA, the CDR3 is TGTGCCAGCAGCCCATTCTCAGGGTCGGGCGAGCAGTACTTC.

The chain employs TRBV5-1 and TRBJ2-5, with 8 bases fitting TRBD1. Germline trimming cut 6 bases from V and 2 bases from J; bases unmatched to any gene: 9. The CDR3 is 15 residues long. CDR1 is SGHRS and CDR2 is YFSETQ in the germline V gene. CDR3 protein: CASILGQGGQETQYF. The CDR3 DNA reads as TGCGCCAGCATCCTCGGACAGGGTGGGCAAGAGACCCAGTACTTC.

This sequence joins TRBV6-4 and TRBJ2-1; the match to TRBD2 covers 10 bases. V was clipped by 4 bases and J by 3 bases; unmatched bases: 6. The CDR3 contains 16 residues. The germline V gene encodes CDR1 MRHNA and CDR2 SNTAGT. The CDR3 DNA follows: TGTGCCAGCAGTGTAAGCGGGAGGGCCCACTACAATGAGCAGTTCTTC. This codes for CASSVSGRAHYNEQFF.

The chain employs TRBV27 and TRBJ1-1, with D possibly TRBD1 on 6 matching bases. CDR3 length: 13 residues. The germline gives CDR1 MNHEY, CDR2 SMNVEV (reference sequence). Trimming removed 6 bases from V and 5 bases from J, with 13 bases in between. The DNA of the CDR3 is TGTGCCAGCAGGCATAAGGGGGTGACTGAAGCTTTCTTT. Translated: CASRHKGVTEAFF.

V usage is TRBV5-4 and J usage is TRBJ2-7; no clear D. The CDR3 consists of 14 residues. Germline-derived CDR1 and CDR2 are SGHNT and YYREEE (reference sequence). Deletions cut 3 bases from V and 0 bases from J, with 10 bases between. The CDR3 DNA follows: TGTGCCAGCAGCTCACTCTCGAGCTCCTACGAGCAGTACTTC. It encodes CASSSLSSSYEQYF.

This clone was counted a single time. The chain is built from TRBV19 and TRBJ2-1; 11 nucleotides agree with TRBD2. The CDR3 runs 15 residues. Germline V CDR1 and CDR2: LNHDA, SQIVND (reference sequence). With V trimmed by 5 bases and J by 8 bases, 8 bases remained unmatched. The CDR3 sequence: CASSPLAGAVDEQFF. CDR3 nucleotide sequence: TGTGCCAGTAGTCCACTAGCGGGAGCTGTGGATGAGCAGTTCTTC.

The rearrangement uses TRBV5-1 and TRBJ2-1, with 10 positions matching TRBD1. V lost 4 bases, J lost 8 bases, and 9 bases stayed unmatched. CDR3 length: 15 residues. Per the germline V gene, CDR1 is SGHRS and CDR2 is YFSETQ. CDR3 loop: CASSLRQGAKDEQFF. The CDR3 DNA sequence: TGCGCCAGCAGCCTCCGACAGGGGGCGAAAGATGAGCAGTTCTTC.

The chain recombines TRBV11-2 with TRBJ1-1; D might be TRBD1 (5 bases). Trimming shortened V by 7 bases and J by 4 bases, and 22 bases separated the two germline ends. The CDR3 has 16 amino acids. The germline V gene encodes CDR1 SGHAT and CDR2 FQNNGV. CDR3 residues: CASNPGGGRAGTEAFF. The CDR3 DNA follows: TGTGCCAGCAACCCGGGGGGTGGACGGGCGGGCACTGAAGCTTTCTTT.

This CDR3 reads CASSSMTGRRYEQYF. The CDR3 DNA reads as TGTGCCAGCAGCTCCATGACAGGGAGGCGATACGAGCAGTACTTC. The chain carries TRBV11-2 and TRBJ2-7; TRBD1 is a possible D gene (7 bases). Trimming took off 4 bases at V and 4 bases at J, with 17 bases between the two ends. Germline-derived CDR1 and CDR2 are SGHAT and FQNNGV. This CDR3 has 15 amino acids.

This chain connects TRBV7-2 to TRBJ2-1, with D possibly TRBD2 on 6 matching bases. The CDR3 loop spans 14 amino acids. The ends were cut back, 6 bases at V and 8 bases at J, with 17 bases in the middle. From germline, CDR1 is SGHTA and CDR2 FQGNSA. The CDR3 nucleotides read TGTGCCAGCAGGCCACGACTAGAATGGCATGAGCAGTTCTTC. It is translated as CASRPRLEWHEQFF.